This T cell receptor (beta chain) was sequenced during a study of response to subunit inactivated influenza vaccine. Turning to this clonotype: The antigen is undetermined.

TCRdb re-analysed the RT-PCR reads in MiXCR, keeping a single row per CDR3 protein. The profile shows more than 700,000 distinct CDR3 sequences, 21% of them singletons. Study outcomes and limitations: Authors suggested that a seasonal influenza vaccination recruits few new T cells each time.

The V end lost 1 base, the J end lost 4 bases, and 10 bases lay between the germline ends. There are 14 residues in the CDR3. The sequence was obtained from a man in his forties or fifties who received an inactivated influenza vaccine. The sample was PBMCs from blood, taken roughly 5 days after vaccination. J is TRBJ2-5 and V is TRBV12-3 or TRBV12-4; possible D gene TRBD2, 5 bases. The CDR3 region is CASSLDGVRETQYF. The CDR3 coding sequence is TGTGCCAGCAGTTTAGACGGGGTCCGAGAGACCCAGTACTTC.